This T cell receptor beta chain was recorded in a study of vaccination effects on CD4 cells after COVID-19. This clone showed up just a few times. Its matching antigen is unknown. Viral peptide pools were used in the ViraFEST assay to expand antigen-specific CD4+ T cells, and sequencing came afterward. The culture ran for nine to eleven days, and then CD4+ T cells were isolated. According to the study, vaccine recipients showed no prior SARS-CoV-2 infection and negative nucleocapsid antibodies. Cultivation was performed at a few million PBMC per well with 10 IU/ml IL-2 and 9.5 to 10 ug/ml peptides added. Days 3 and 7 saw half the medium replaced with IL-2 medium. Libraries were prepared by immunoSEQ multiplex PCR; TCRdb keeps only in-frame clonotypes and omits some of them. The sample holds approximately 70,000 clones, around 79% seen once. This CDR3 region has 15 residues. Germline lookup yields CDR1 SGHRS and CDR2 YFSETQ. J was trimmed by 6 bases and V by 4 bases; bases with no gene match: 8.

The specimen comprised CD4+ T cells from PBMCs cultured with HCoV-NL63 spike peptides, sampled before COVID-19 vaccination. V and J are TRBV5-1 and TRBJ2-3; 10 positions match TRBD2. This TCR came from a human donor who received a COVID-19 vaccine. As DNA, the CDR3 is TGCGCCAGCAGCCGTCTAGCGGGGGTGGCGGATACGCAGTATTTT. This sequence encodes CASSRLAGVADTQYF.